This T cell receptor (beta chain) was recorded in a study of T cells in Graves' hyperthyroidism and ophthalmopathy. Notes on the study in general: Blood also held most thyroid clonotypes expanded beyond 0.001.

Amplified TCR beta CDR3 regions came from RNA transcripts. A set of HTBI primers served as the primers for a first-round RT-PCR of the TCR CDR3. Each CDR3 protein is one row after TCRdb ran MiXCR on the multiplex PCR reads. The sample comprises nearly 750,000 distinct CDR3 sequences, about a third of which are singletons, and approximately 31% rests with the top ten. As concerns this clonotype: Antigen: not known.

Germline assignment: CDR1 SGHAT and CDR2 FQNNGV. This CDR3 has 15 residues. The V and J ends lost 5 bases and 13 bases respectively, with 21 bases between them. V gene TRBV11-2 combines with J gene TRBJ1-6; tentative D call: TRBD1 (5 bases). The sequencing sample was made of blood. The sequence was obtained from a woman in her 40s with Graves' hyperthyroidism. Written as DNA, the CDR3 is TGTGCCAGCAGCCATCTACCCGGGACTCAGCCCCCCCTCCACTTT. Protein product: CASSHLPGTQPPLHF.